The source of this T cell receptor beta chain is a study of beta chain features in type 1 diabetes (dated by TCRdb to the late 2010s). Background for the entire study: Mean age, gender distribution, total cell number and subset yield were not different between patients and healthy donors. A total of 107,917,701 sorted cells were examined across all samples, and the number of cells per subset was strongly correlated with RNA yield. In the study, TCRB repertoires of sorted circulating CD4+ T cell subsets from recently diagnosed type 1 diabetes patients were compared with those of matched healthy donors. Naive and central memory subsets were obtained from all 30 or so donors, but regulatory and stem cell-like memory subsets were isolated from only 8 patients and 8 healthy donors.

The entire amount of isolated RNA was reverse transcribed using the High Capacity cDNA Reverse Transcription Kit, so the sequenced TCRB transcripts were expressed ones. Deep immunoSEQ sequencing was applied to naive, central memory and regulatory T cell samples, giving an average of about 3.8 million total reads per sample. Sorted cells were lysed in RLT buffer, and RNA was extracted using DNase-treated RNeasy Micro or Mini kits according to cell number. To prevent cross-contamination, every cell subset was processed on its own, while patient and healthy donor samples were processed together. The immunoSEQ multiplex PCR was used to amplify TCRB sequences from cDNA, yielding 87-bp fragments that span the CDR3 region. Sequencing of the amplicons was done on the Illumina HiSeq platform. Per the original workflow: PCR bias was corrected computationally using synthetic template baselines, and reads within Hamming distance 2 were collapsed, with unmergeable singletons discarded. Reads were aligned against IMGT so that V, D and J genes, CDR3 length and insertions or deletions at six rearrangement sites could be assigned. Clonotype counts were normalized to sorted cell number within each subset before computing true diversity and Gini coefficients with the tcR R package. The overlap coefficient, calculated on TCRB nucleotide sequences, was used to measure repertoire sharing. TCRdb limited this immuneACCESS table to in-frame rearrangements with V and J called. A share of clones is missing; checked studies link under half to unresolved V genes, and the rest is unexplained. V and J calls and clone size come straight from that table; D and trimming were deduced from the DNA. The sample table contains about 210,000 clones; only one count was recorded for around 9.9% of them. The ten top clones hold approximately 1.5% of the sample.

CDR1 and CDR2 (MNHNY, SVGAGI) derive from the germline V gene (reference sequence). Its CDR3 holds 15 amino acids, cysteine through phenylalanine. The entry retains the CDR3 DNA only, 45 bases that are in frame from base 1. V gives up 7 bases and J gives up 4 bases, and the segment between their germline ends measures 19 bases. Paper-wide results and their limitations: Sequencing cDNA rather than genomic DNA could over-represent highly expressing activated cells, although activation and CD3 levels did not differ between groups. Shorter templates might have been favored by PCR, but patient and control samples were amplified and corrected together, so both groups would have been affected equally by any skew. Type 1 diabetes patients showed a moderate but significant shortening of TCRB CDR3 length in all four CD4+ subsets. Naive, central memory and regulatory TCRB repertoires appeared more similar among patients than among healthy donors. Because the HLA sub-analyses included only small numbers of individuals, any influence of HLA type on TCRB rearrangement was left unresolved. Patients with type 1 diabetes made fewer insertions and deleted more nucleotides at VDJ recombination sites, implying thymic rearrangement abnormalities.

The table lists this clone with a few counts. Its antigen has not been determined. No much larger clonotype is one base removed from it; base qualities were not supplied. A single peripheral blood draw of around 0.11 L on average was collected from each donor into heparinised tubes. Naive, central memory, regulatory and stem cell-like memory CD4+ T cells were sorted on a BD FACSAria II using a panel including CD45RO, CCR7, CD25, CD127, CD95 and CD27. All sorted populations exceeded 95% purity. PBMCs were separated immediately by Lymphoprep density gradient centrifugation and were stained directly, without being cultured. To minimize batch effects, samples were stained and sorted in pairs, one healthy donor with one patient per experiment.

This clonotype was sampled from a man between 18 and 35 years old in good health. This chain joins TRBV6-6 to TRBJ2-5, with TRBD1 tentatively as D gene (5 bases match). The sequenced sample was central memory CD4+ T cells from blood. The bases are TGTGCCAGCACCAGGACACTGTCTAAGGGAGAGACCCAGTACTTC. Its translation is CASTRTLSKGETQYF.